The clone carrying this TCR beta chain was seen only a few times. Germline loops: CDR1 DFQATT, CDR2 SNEGSKA (reference sequence). V lost 3 bases and J 0 bases, leaving 17 bases between the germline ends. CDR3 size: 16 residues. The data were obtained in a study of blood T cell repertoires in COVID-19. For the study at large: T cells, B-cell-depleted T cells, or PBMCs provided the cDNA or gDNA that served as material.

The authors' processing: Quantification of nucleated cells was approximated via reference gene primer amplification. Using immunoSEQ multiplex PCR, the repertoire was profiled, and TCRdb retains in-frame clones only, with some absent. That table furnishes V, J and clone size, whereas the DNA furnished D and trimming. The sample comprises 150,000 to 200,000 clones, approximately 88% of which are singletons, and about 7% rests with the top ten. The sequence was obtained from a man aged 35 to 55 with acute or convalescent COVID-19. This rearrangement joins TRBV20-1 to TRBJ1-1; D is uncertain. Sequencing was carried out using peripheral blood. CDR3: CSASPGNLDMNTEAFF. CDR3 nucleotides: TGCAGTGCTAGTCCCGGGAACCTAGACATGAACACTGAAGCTTTCTTT.